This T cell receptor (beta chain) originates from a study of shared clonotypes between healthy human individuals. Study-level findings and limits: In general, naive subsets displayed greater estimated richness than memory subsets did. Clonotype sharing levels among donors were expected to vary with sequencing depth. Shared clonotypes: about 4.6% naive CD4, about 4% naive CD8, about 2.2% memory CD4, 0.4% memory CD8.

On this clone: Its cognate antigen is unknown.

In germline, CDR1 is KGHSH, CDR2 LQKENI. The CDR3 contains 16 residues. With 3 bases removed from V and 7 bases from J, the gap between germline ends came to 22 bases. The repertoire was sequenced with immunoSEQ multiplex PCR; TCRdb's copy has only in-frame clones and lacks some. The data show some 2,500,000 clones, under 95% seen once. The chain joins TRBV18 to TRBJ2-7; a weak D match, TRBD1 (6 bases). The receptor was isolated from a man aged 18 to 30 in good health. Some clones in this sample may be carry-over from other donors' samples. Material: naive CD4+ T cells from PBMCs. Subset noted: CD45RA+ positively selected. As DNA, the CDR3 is TGTGCCAGCTCACCCCAGGGGACGGCCAACAGGCGGGAGCAGTACTTC. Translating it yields CASSPQGTANRREQYF.